This entry lists 17 T cell receptor beta chains sequenced from one sample in a study of blood T cell repertoires in COVID-19. Sequencing used immunoSEQ multiplex PCR; TCRdb keeps in-frame clones, though not all of them. Here the sample spans 370,000 or so clones, 87% being singletons. Sequenced material: PBMCs or T cells enriched from blood (not recorded which). Receptors were obtained from a man aged 25 to 45 who had recovered from COVID-19.

This clone has a handful of counts. The genes are TRBV10-3 and TRBJ1-3; no firm D call. V lost 9 bases to trimming and J lost 0 bases, with 6 bases between them. Germline CDR1 ENHRY, CDR2 SYGVKD. The CDR3 is 12 residues long. The CDR3 is CAIELSGNTIYF. The CDR3 DNA reads TGTGCCATAGAACTCTCTGGAAACACCATATATTTT.

The chain links TRBV5-1 to TRBJ2-1, with unresolved D. The CDR3 is 12 residues long. Deletions cut 5 bases from V and 7 bases from J, with 10 bases between. Per germline, CDR1 SGHRS and CDR2 YFSETQ. In nucleotides, the CDR3 is TGCGCCAGCAGGGCAGACTTGAATGAGCAGTTCTTC. Amino acids: CASRADLNEQFF.

The chain links TRBV7-9 to TRBJ2-2; 7 bases are shared with TRBD1. CDR1 and CDR2 from the germline V gene are SEHNR and FQNEAQ (reference sequence). V shed 4 bases, J shed 4 bases, and the junction held 9 bases outside the gene matches. The length of the CDR3 is 16 residues. CDR3 DNA: TGTGCCAGCAGCTCACCGAACAGGGGTATCACCGGGGAGCTGTTTTTT. This codes for CASSSPNRGITGELFF. Full variable domain (missing parts from reference TRBV7-9 and TRBJ2-2): DTGVSQNPRHKITKRGQNVTFRCDPISEHNRLYWYRQTLGQGPEFLTYFQNEAQLEKSRLLSDRFSAERPKGSFSTLEIQRTEQGDSAMYLCASSSPNRGITGELFFGEGSRLTVL.

The chain joins TRBV18 to TRBJ1-1; 7 bases match TRBD1. J gave up 1 base and V 1 base, and 6 bases lay outside the gene matches. CDR3 size: 16 residues. Germline lookup yields CDR1 KGHSH and CDR2 LQKENI. The CDR3 spells CASSPRDSGWNTEAFF. Here the CDR3 DNA reads TGTGCCAGCTCACCACGGGACAGCGGATGGAACACTGAAGCTTTCTTT.

This rearrangement joins TRBV7-9 to TRBJ1-4; D unclear. Germline CDR1 and CDR2: SEHNR and FQNEAQ (reference sequence). This CDR3 is built from 13 residues. The germline V and J ends were trimmed by 5 bases and 4 bases, with 8 bases remaining between them. The DNA of the CDR3 is TGTGCCAGCAGCCTCGCGGGTAATGAAAAACTGTTTTTT. It is translated as CASSLAGNEKLFF.

The V and J genes are TRBV2 and TRBJ2-7, with 9 bases matching TRBD1. The CDR3 covers 14 residues. Germline trimming cut 6 bases from V and 5 bases from J; bases unmatched to any gene: 8. Germline V CDR1 and CDR2: SNHLY, FYNNEI. This chain's CDR3 is CASSDRGFQNEQYF. DNA for the CDR3: TGTGCCAGCAGCGACAGGGGGTTTCAAAACGAGCAGTACTTC.

The CDR3 loop is CASSQVPSGGGQYF. CDR3 nucleotides: TGCGCCAGCAGCCAAGTACCTAGCGGGGGTGGGCAGTACTTC. The chain links TRBV4-1 to TRBJ2-7; 10 positions match TRBD2. Germline CDR1 is MGHRA and CDR2 is YSYEKL. The CDR3 consists of 14 residues. V shed 1 base and J 9 bases; nucleotides not matched to a gene: 6.

The chain links TRBV5-1 to TRBJ1-2; TRBD1 is a possible D gene (6 bases). The V end was cut by 4 bases, the J end by 2 bases, with 15 bases between. Germline CDR1 and CDR2: SGHRS and YFSETQ. The CDR3 totals 15 residues. The CDR3 loop reads CASSRGTGINYGYTF. The CDR3 DNA is TGCGCCAGCAGCCGGGGCACAGGGATAAACTATGGCTACACCTTC.

The chain joins TRBV7-6 to TRBJ2-7; TRBD1 matches 7 bases. The length of the CDR3 is 14 residues. Trimming took 5 bases from V and 5 from J; bases not matched to a gene: 9. CDR1 is SGHVS and CDR2 is FNYEAQ in the germline V gene. Here the CDR3 reads CASSPMTGTDEQYF. The CDR3, as DNA: TGTGCCAGCAGCCCAATGACAGGGACCGACGAGCAGTACTTC.

As for this clone: The same CDR3 is also encoded by other DNA sequences in this sample. The chain has TRBV20-1 and TRBJ1-5; D is undetermined. The CDR3 runs 12 residues. CDR1 is DFQATT and CDR2 is SNEGSKA in the germline V gene (reference sequence). V was shortened by 3 bases and J by 1 base, with 4 bases between the two germline ends. CDR3 nucleotide sequence: TGCAGTGCTAGTCGGAGCAATCAGCCCCAGCATTTT. Amino acid sequence: CSASRSNQPQHF.

The chain joins TRBV6-5 to TRBJ1-2; no firm D call. Germline V gives CDR1 MNHEY, CDR2 SVGAGI. The CDR3 spans 13 residues. V was clipped by 5 bases and J by 3 bases, with 10 bases between them. CDR3 in DNA: TGTGCCAGCAGTAAGCGGGGAGACTATGGCTACACCTTC. This translates into CASSKRGDYGYTF.

Only one count was recorded for this clone. V gene TRBV13 combines with J gene TRBJ2-3; 8 bases match TRBD2. The CDR3 has 14 amino acids. J lost 5 bases, V lost 5 bases, and 6 bases had no gene match. The germline CDR1 and CDR2 sequences are PRHDT and FYEKMQ (reference sequence). The CDR3, as DNA: TGTGCCAGCAGCCTCGGGGGGGCCAAAGATACGCAGTATTTT. Its protein product is CASSLGGAKDTQYF.

This chain links TRBV5-1 with TRBJ2-7; TRBD2 matches 7 bases. The length of the CDR3 is 12 residues. The V gene end was trimmed by 7 bases and the J gene end by 3 bases; junction bases not matched to a gene: 4. Per the germline V gene, CDR1 is SGHRS and CDR2 is YFSETQ. The chain's CDR3 is CASCGSGYEQYF. The CDR3 nucleotides are TGCGCCAGCTGCGGGAGTGGCTACGAGCAGTACTTC. The whole variable domain, filled in from reference TRBV5-1 and TRBJ2-7, reads KAGVTQTPRYLIKTRGQQVTLSCSPISGHRSVSWYQQTPGQGLQFLFEYFSETQRNKGNFPGRFSGRQFSNSRSEMNVSTLELGDSALYLCASCGSGYEQYFGPGTRLTVT.

This sequence joins TRBV19 and TRBJ1-5, with 7 bases lining up with TRBD1. The CDR3 contains 15 residues. Per the germline V gene, CDR1 is LNHDA and CDR2 is SQIVND (reference sequence). J gave up 1 base and V 6 bases, and 6 bases lay outside the gene matches. The CDR3 nucleotides read TGTGCCAGTAGAGGGCGACAGGGAAGCAATCAGCCCCAGCATTTT. Protein: CASRGRQGSNQPQHF.

This rearrangement joins TRBV10-2 to TRBJ1-5; no reliable D call. CDR1 and CDR2 (germline): WSHSY, SAAADI. This CDR3 spans 14 amino acids. V lost 3 bases to trimming and J lost 2 bases, with 8 bases between them. The chain's CDR3 is CASSDPGGNQPQHF. In DNA, the CDR3 is TGCGCCAGCAGTGATCCCGGGGGCAATCAGCCCCAGCATTTT.

The V call is TRBV4-1, the J call TRBJ2-5; 9 nucleotides align to TRBD1. Germline V lookup: CDR1 MGHRA, CDR2 YSYEKL. The CDR3 extends over 16 amino acids. With V trimmed by 0 bases and J by 5 bases, 7 bases remained unmatched. CDR3 amino acids: CASSQDLWDRVETQYF. In nucleotides, the CDR3 is TGCGCCAGCAGCCAAGATCTATGGGACAGGGTGGAGACCCAGTACTTC.

The chain is built from TRBV12-5 and TRBJ1-5; 9 nucleotides match TRBD1. CDR1 is LGHNT, CDR2 FRNRAP, per germline. V shed 5 bases and J 7 bases; nucleotides not matched to a gene: 6. The CDR3 extends over 14 amino acids. For the CDR3, the DNA is TGTGCTAGTGGTGTCGGGACAGGGTTCCAGCCCCAGCATTTT. Encoded protein: CASGVGTGFQPQHF.